This TCR beta chain was sequenced during a study of T cells in Graves' hyperthyroidism and ophthalmopathy. RNA transcripts gave rise to amplified TCR beta CDR3 regions. An initial round of RT-PCR targeting the TCR CDR3 relied on the HTBI primer set. Each CDR3 protein is one row after TCRdb ran MiXCR on the multiplex PCR reads. The sample carries some 550,000 distinct CDR3 sequences, around 21% recorded once. V lost 7 bases and J lost 5, with 14 bases in between. This CDR3 spans 14 amino acids. Material: blood. The source of this sequence is a man between 18 and 35 years old with Graves' hyperthyroidism. The chain employs TRBV12-3 or TRBV12-4 and TRBJ2-2, with D perhaps matching TRBD2 (5 bases). The CDR3 here is CASTAGEWTGELFF. The DNA for the CDR3 is TGTGCCAGCACCGCCGGGGAGTGGACCGGGGAGCTGTTTTTT.